This T cell receptor (beta chain) was sequenced in a study of blood T cell repertoires in COVID-19. To note about this clone: Other DNA sequences in this specimen translate into the identical CDR3.

Libraries were prepared by immunoSEQ multiplex PCR; TCRdb keeps only in-frame clonotypes and omits some of them. The sample gives 93,000 or so clones, around four fifths of which show up once; around 11% is in the top ten. The J segment lost 4 bases and the V segment lost 0 bases, leaving 8 bases of the junction unmatched. Germline V CDR1 and CDR2: MNHEY, SVGEGT. The CDR3 consists of 17 residues. The J gene is TRBJ2-1, the V gene TRBV6-2 or TRBV6-3; 8 bases match TRBD2. The TCR was taken from a human donor in a cohort sampled during active COVID-19. Sequencing used peripheral blood. As DNA, the CDR3 is TGTGCCAGCAGTTACTCCCCACCGGGGGGGCTATACAATGAGCAGTTCTTC. It translates to CASSYSPPGGLYNEQFF.